This paragraph covers one T cell receptor (beta chain) sequence. Germline V gives CDR1 SGHTA, CDR2 FQGNSA. J gave up 3 bases and V 3 bases, and 8 bases lay outside the gene matches. The CDR3 totals 15 residues. These data originate in a study of molecular identifiers for immune sequencing clone quantification. Study context: Replicates involved a five-way split of RNA from approximately 20,000 or 100,000 naive CD8 cells, with sequencing of four.

One entry per CDR3 protein, called by TCRdb with MiXCR from the PCR reads. The sample comprises 85,000 to 100,000 distinct CDR3 sequences, 24% of which are singletons, and 0.85% to 0.95% rests with the top ten. The sequenced sample was naive CD8+ T cells from blood, with Jurkat cell RNA spiked in. Subset indicated: FACS-sorted CD8+CD4-CCR7+CD45RA+ naive T cells. The origin of this receptor is a human donor in good health. Some libraries in this study had Jurkat cell RNA spiked in. The chain links TRBV7-2 to TRBJ2-7, with TRBD2 matching over 7 bases. The CDR3 spells CASSFSYKRGYEQYF. The CDR3 bases are TGTGCCAGCAGCTTTAGTTATAAGCGGGGCTACGAGCAGTACTTC.